This record looks at one TCR beta chain sequence and its context. Antigen unknown. Original analysis: ImmunoSEQ supplied junction-only sequences lacking quality scores, so filtering was different. Here immunoSEQ multiplex PCR was the method, and the copy in TCRdb shows in-frame clones only, minus some. D and trimming come from the DNA, and the V and J calls and clone size come from that table. The sample contains around 1.9 million clones, 85% to 95% of which appear only once. These data originate in a study of shared clonotypes between healthy human individuals. From germline, CDR1 is SGDLS and CDR2 YYNGEE. The CDR3 runs to 14 residues. V was cut by 3 bases and J by 4 bases, with 13 bases left in between. Naive CD8 cells lacked CD45RO, underwent positive selection for CCR7 and left out terminally differentiated effector memory CD45RA+ cells. Study-wide findings and caveats: Naive CD4 clonotypes overlapped across a handful of donors at approximately 5%.

The rearrangement joins TRBV9 to TRBJ1-1; D gene ambiguous. The source of this sequence is a man younger than 35 in good health. Some clones in this sample may be carry-over from other donors' samples. Specimen: naive CD8+ T cells from PBMCs. As DNA, the CDR3 is TGTGCCAGCAGCGCAAGCGGACGGTTCACTGAAGCTTTCTTT. It encodes CASSASGRFTEAFF.